This T cell receptor beta chain was profiled in a study of identical twins. There are many counts of this clonotype. The CDR3 totals 20 residues. Germline lookup yields CDR1 MNHEY and CDR2 SVGEGT. Between the trimmed V and J ends, which lost 4 bases and 5 bases, there was a span of 30 bases. A universal primer site came from template switching; cDNA carried unique molecular identifiers. TCRdb redid the calling of the 5' RACE reads with MiXCR, one entry per CDR3 protein. The repertoire holds hundreds of thousands of distinct CDR3 sequences, with roughly an eighth as singletons. This sample was also put to use in a study of yellow fever vaccine responses in identical twins.

The TCR was taken from a woman aged 18-35 years in good health. Input material: PBMCs. V usage is TRBV6-2 or TRBV6-3 and J usage is TRBJ2-1; D not certain. The CDR3 loop is CASSFLLDPLTQPRNNEQFF. In DNA, the CDR3 is TGTGCCAGCAGTTTCCTACTCGACCCCTTGACACAACCTCGGAACAATGAGCAGTTCTTC.